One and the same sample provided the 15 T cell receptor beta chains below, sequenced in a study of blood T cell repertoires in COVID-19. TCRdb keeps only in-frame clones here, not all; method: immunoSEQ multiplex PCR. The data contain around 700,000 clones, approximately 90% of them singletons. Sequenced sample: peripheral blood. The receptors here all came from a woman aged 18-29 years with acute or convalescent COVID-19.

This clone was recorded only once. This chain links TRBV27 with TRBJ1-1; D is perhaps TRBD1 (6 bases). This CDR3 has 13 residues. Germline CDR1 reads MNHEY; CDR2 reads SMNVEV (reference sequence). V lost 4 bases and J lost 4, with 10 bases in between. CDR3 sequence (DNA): TGTGCCAGCAGTTGGCAGGGGACCACTGAAGCTTTCTTT. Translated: CASSWQGTTEAFF.

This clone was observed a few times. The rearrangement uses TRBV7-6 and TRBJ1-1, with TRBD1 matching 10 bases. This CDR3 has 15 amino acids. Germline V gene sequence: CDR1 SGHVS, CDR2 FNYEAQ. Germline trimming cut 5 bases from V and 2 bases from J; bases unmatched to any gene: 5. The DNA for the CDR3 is TGTGCCAGCAGCCTACAGACAGGGGGCAACACTGAAGCTTTCTTT. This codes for CASSLQTGGNTEAFF.

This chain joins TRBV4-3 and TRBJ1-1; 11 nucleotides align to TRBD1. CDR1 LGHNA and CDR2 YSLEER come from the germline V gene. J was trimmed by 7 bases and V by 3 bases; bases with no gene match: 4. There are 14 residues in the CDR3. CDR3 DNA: TGCGCCAGCAGCCACGGACAGGGGGCTATTGAAGCTTTCTTT. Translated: CASSHGQGAIEAFF.

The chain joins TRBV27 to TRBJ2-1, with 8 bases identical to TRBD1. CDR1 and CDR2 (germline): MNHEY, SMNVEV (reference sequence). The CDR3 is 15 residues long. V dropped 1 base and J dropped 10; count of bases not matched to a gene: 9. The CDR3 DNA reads TGTGCCAGCAGTTTATATACGGCGACAGGGGAGGAGCAGTTCTTC. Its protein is CASSLYTATGEEQFF.

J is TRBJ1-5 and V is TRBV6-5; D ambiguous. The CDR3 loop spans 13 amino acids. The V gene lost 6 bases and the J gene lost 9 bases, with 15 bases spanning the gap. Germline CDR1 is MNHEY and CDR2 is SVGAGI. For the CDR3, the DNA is TGTGCCAGCAGGCGGGCCCTAAGCGGGCCCCAGCATTTT. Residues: CASRRALSGPQHF.

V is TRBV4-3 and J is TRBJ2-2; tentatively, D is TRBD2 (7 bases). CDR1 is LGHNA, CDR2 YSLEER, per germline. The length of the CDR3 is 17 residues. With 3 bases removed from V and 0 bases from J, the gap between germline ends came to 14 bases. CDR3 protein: CASSHPSGGANTGELFF. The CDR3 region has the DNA TGCGCCAGCAGCCACCCCTCGGGGGGCGCGAACACCGGGGAGCTGTTTTTT.

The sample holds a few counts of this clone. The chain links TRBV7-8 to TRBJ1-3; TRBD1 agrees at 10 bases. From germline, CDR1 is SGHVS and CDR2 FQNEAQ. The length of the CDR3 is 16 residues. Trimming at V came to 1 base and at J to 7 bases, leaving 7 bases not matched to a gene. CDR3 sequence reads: CASSLVGDRGGNTIYF. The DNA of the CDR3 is TGTGCCAGCAGCTTAGTCGGGGACAGGGGTGGGAACACCATATATTTT. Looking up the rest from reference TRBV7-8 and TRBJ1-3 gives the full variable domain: GAGVSQSPRYKVAKRGQDVALRCDPISGHVSLFWYQQALGQGPEFLTYFQNEAQLDKSGLPSDRFFAERPEGSVSTLKIQRTQQEDSAVYLCASSLVGDRGGNTIYFGEGSWLTVV.

The CDR3 region is CASSPRDTRYEQYF. The CDR3 DNA follows: TGCGCCAGCAGCCCCCGGGACACCCGATACGAGCAGTACTTC. The chain is built from TRBV5-1 and TRBJ2-7; a weak D match, TRBD1 (6 bases). The CDR3 length is 14 residues. Looked up from germline, CDR1 is SGHRS and CDR2 is YFSETQ. With 4 bases removed from V and 4 bases from J, the gap between germline ends came to 15 bases.

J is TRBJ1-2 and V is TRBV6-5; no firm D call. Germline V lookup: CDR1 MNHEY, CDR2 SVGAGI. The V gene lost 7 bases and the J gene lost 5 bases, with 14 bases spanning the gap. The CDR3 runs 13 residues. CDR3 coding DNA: TGTGCCAGCACCCTAGGTCTAGAATATGGCTACACCTTC. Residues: CASTLGLEYGYTF.

DNA of the CDR3: TGTGCCAGCTCACCACCGAAGACCCTGACTAGCGTAAGCACAGATACGCAGTATTTT. Its protein product is CASSPPKTLTSVSTDTQYF. The genes are TRBV18 and TRBJ2-3; 8 nucleotides agree with TRBD2. V lost 0 bases to trimming and J lost 0 bases; unmatched junction nucleotides: 11. This CDR3 spans 19 amino acids. In germline, CDR1 is KGHSH, CDR2 LQKENI.

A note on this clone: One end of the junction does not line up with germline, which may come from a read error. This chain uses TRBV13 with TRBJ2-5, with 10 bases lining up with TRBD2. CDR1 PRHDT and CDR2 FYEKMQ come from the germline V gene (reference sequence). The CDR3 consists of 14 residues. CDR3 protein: CASSLAGGGETQYF. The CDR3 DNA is TGTGCCAGCAGTTTAGCGGGGGGTGGAGAGACCCAGTACTTC.

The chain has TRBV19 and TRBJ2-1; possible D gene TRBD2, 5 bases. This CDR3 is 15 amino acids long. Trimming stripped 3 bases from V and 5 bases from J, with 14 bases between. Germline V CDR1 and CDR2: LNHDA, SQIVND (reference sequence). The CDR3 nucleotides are TGTGCCAGTAGTATCGAACTAGGACTTAACAATGAGCAGTTCTTC. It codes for CASSIELGLNNEQFF.

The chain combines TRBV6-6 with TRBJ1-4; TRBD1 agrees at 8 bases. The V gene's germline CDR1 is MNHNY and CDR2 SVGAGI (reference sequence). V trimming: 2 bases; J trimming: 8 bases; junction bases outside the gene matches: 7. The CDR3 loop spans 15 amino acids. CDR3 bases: TGTGCCAGCAGTTACGCGGACAGGGAAGGCGAAAAACTGTTTTTT. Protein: CASSYADREGEKLFF.

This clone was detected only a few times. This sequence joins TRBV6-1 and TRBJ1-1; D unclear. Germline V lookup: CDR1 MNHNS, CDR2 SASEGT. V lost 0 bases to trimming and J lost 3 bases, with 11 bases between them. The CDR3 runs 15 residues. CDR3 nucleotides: TGTGCCAGCAGTGAAGCGCTTGGGCAGTACACTGAAGCTTTCTTT. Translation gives CASSEALGQYTEAFF.

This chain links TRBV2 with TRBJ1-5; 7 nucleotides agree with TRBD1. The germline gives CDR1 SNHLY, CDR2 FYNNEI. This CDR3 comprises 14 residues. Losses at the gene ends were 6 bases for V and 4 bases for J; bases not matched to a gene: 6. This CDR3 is CASRRSGQNQPQHF. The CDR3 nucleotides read TGTGCCAGCAGAAGATCGGGACAGAATCAGCCCCAGCATTTT.